One sample yielded the 26 T cell receptor beta chains listed below, sequenced in a study of cytomegalovirus exposure and HLA in healthy donors. PCR used 60 Vbeta primers and 13 Jbeta primers. The assay was immunoSEQ multiplex PCR, and TCRdb's table has in-frame clones only and misses some. The sample includes about 110,000 clones, around 71% of them seen just once. What was sequenced was PBMCs. Receptor source: a boy between 10 and 17 years old in good health and CMV-seronegative.

The rearrangement joins TRBV5-1 to TRBJ1-1; TRBD1 aligns across 12 bases. After removal of 3 bases from V and 0 bases from J, the junction contained 9 bases not matched to a gene. The CDR3 totals 18 residues. CDR1 is SGHRS and CDR2 is YFSETQ in the germline V gene. CDR3 coding DNA: TGCGCCAGCAGCTGGGGGACAGGGGGCGGGGGGATGAACACTGAAGCTTTCTTT. It codes for CASSWGTGGGGMNTEAFF. Variable domain in full (rest from reference TRBV5-1 and TRBJ1-1): KAGVTQTPRYLIKTRGQQVTLSCSPISGHRSVSWYQQTPGQGLQFLFEYFSETQRNKGNFPGRFSGRQFSNSRSEMNVSTLELGDSALYLCASSWGTGGGGMNTEAFFGQGTRLTVV.

The chain couples TRBV7-6 to TRBJ2-6; TRBD2 is a possible D gene (6 bases). Germline-derived CDR1 and CDR2 are SGHVS and FNYEAQ. V was cut by 2 bases and J by 3 bases, with 14 bases left in between. This CDR3 has 17 residues. CDR3 sequence (DNA): TGTGCCAGCAGCTTATTTGGGGGGTCGGGTGGGGCCAACGTCCTGACTTTC. Residues: CASSLFGGSGGANVLTF.

The CDR3 reads CASSHRKRGQGWSPLHF. The CDR3 nucleotides read TGTGCCAGCAGCCACAGGAAGAGGGGACAGGGTTGGTCACCCCTCCACTTT. This chain links TRBV7-2 with TRBJ1-6; 9 positions match TRBD1. This CDR3 spans 17 amino acids. Germline CDR1 and CDR2: SGHTA and FQGNSA. V shed 5 bases and J 10 bases; nucleotides not matched to a gene: 15.

The CDR3: CASSWDRDNEKLFF. Here the CDR3 DNA reads TGTGCCAGCAGCTGGGACAGGGATAATGAAAAACTGTTTTTT. The V call is TRBV5-6, the J call TRBJ1-4; TRBD1 agrees at 9 bases. The CDR3 loop spans 14 amino acids. The V segment lost 3 bases and the J segment 4 bases; nucleotides outside the gene matches: 1. Germline loops: CDR1 SGHDT, CDR2 YYEEEE.

The chain uses TRBV28 and TRBJ1-4; 11 nucleotides agree with TRBD1. The germline V gene encodes CDR1 MDHEN and CDR2 SYDVKM. This CDR3 is built from 15 residues. Losses at the gene ends were 5 bases for V and 10 bases for J; bases not matched to a gene: 9. The CDR3 is CASSPPRTGGVKLFF. The DNA of the CDR3 is TGTGCCAGCAGTCCCCCTAGGACAGGGGGCGTAAAACTGTTTTTT. Complete variable domain (other parts from reference TRBV28 and TRBJ1-4): DVKVTQSSRYLVKRTGEKVFLECVQDMDHENMFWYRQDPGLGLRLIYFSYDVKMKEKGDIPEGYSVSREKKERFSLILESASTNQTSMYLCASSPPRTGGVKLFFGSGTQLSVL.

The J gene is TRBJ2-5, the V gene TRBV11-1; 11 nucleotides align to TRBD1. CDR1 is SGHAT, CDR2 FQDESV, per germline (reference sequence). The CDR3 spans 15 residues. V lost 3 bases and J lost 2; bases outside the gene matches: 2. CDR3 residues: CASSLGDRGQETQYF. The CDR3 DNA is TGTGCCAGCAGCTTGGGGGACAGGGGGCAAGAGACCCAGTACTTC.

The chain uses TRBV4-3 and TRBJ2-2, with no clear D. CDR3 length: 17 amino acids. Between the trimmed V and J ends, which lost 0 bases and 4 bases, there was a span of 15 bases. The germline V gene has CDR1 LGHNA and CDR2 YSLEER. The DNA of the CDR3 is TGCGCCAGCAGCCAAGATATATACAGCAGCCCCACCGGGGAGCTGTTTTTT. This encodes CASSQDIYSSPTGELFF.

The chain couples TRBV4-1 to TRBJ1-6, with a possible D match to TRBD1 (6 bases). The CDR3 contains 16 residues. Germline V gene sequence: CDR1 MGHRA, CDR2 YSYEKL. The ends were cut back, 6 bases at V and 0 bases at J, with 12 bases in the middle. The CDR3 protein is CASRAGDSSYNSPLHF. CDR3 DNA sequence: TGCGCCAGCAGGGCAGGGGATAGCTCCTATAATTCACCCCTCCACTTT.

This chain joins TRBV5-6 and TRBJ1-5, with a possible D match to TRBD1 (5 bases). The CDR3 is 15 amino acids. V lost 4 bases, J lost 4 bases, and 15 bases lay in between. Germline-derived CDR1 and CDR2 are SGHDT and YYEEEE. CDR3 loop: CASSGRADPNQPQHF. DNA of the CDR3: TGTGCCAGCAGCGGCAGGGCAGACCCTAATCAGCCCCAGCATTTT.

The genes are TRBV28 and TRBJ2-7, with 8 bases aligning to TRBD1. The CDR3 is made up of 16 amino acids. Germline CDR1 MDHEN, CDR2 SYDVKM. Trimming removed 5 bases from V and 4 bases from J; junction bases left unmatched: 13. The CDR3 nucleotides read TGTGCCAGCAGTCTAGACCCGGGACAGGCGGCATACGAGCAGTACTTC. This gives the protein CASSLDPGQAAYEQYF.

CDR3 protein: CASRGTGGPTDTQYF. The CDR3 nucleotides read TGTGCCAGCAGGGGGACCGGGGGGCCCACAGATACGCAGTATTTT. The rearrangement links TRBV6-6 to TRBJ2-3; D is possibly TRBD2 (7 bases). This CDR3 comprises 15 residues. Deletions cut 6 bases from V and 2 bases from J, with 15 bases between. Germline V gene data show CDR1 as MNHNY and CDR2 as SVGAGI (reference sequence).

Turning to this clone: Additional DNA sequences in this sample encode the identical CDR3. The V gene is TRBV30, the J gene TRBJ1-2, with 8 bases lining up with TRBD1. The CDR3 length is 12 residues. The V and J ends lost 3 bases and 8 bases, in that order; junction bases with no gene match: 5. Germline CDR1 GTSNPN, CDR2 SVGIG (reference sequence). The CDR3 spells CAWSRQGYGYTF. In nucleotides, the CDR3 is TGTGCCTGGAGCCGACAGGGGTACGGCTACACCTTC.

The sample holds a few counts of this clone. CDR3 region: CASTFNTEAFF. CDR3 nucleotides: TGTGCCAGCACTTTCAACACTGAAGCTTTCTTT. The chain combines TRBV6-5 with TRBJ1-1; D is ambiguous. The CDR3 consists of 11 residues. Per germline, CDR1 MNHEY and CDR2 SVGAGI. V lost 7 bases, J lost 2 bases, and 5 bases lay in between.

This rearrangement joins TRBV5-6 to TRBJ2-1, with TRBD2 identical over 15 bases. Trimming at V came to 5 bases and at J to 3 bases, leaving 12 bases not matched to a gene. CDR1 is SGHDT and CDR2 is YYEEEE in the germline V gene. CDR3 size: 19 residues. The CDR3 DNA follows: TGTGCCAGCAGTTTAGGACTAGCGGGAGGGGGCCCCCTCTACAATGAGCAGTTCTTC. It is translated as CASSLGLAGGGPLYNEQFF.

The rearrangement joins TRBV4-3 to TRBJ1-5; TRBD1 matches at 9 bases. The junction had 5 bases not matched to a gene; V was cut back by 0 bases and J by 5 bases. This CDR3 region has 16 residues. Germline CDR1 LGHNA, CDR2 YSLEER. The CDR3 sequence is CASSQDSGTGHQPQHF. The DNA for the CDR3 is TGCGCCAGCAGCCAAGATTCAGGGACAGGGCATCAGCCCCAGCATTTT.

This clone turned up a few times. The V and J genes are TRBV7-3 and TRBJ2-7; D perhaps matches TRBD1 (6 bases). The CDR3 sequence is 14 residues long. V was pared by 3 bases and J by 0 bases, with 9 bases between. Germline V lookup: CDR1 SGHTA, CDR2 FQGTGA. CDR3 sequence reads: CASSLGASSYEQYF. Written as DNA, the CDR3 is TGTGCCAGCAGCTTGGGGGCTAGCTCCTACGAGCAGTACTTC.

This clone was recorded a few times. The chain carries TRBV15 and TRBJ2-1; no clear D gene. Germline V gives CDR1 LNHNV, CDR2 YYDKDF (reference sequence). Trimming took off 1 base at V and 5 bases at J, with 9 bases between the two ends. This CDR3 contains 14 residues. CDR3 nucleotide sequence: TGTGCCACCAGCAGAGTGTCCACAGACAATGAGCAGTTCTTC. This sequence encodes CATSRVSTDNEQFF.

This clone was counted a few times. This chain links TRBV7-2 with TRBJ2-4; 8 positions match TRBD2. With 5 bases clipped from V and 4 bases from J, the junction kept 10 bases outside the gene matches. The CDR3 is 16 residues long. Germline V gene lookup returns CDR1 SGHTA and CDR2 FQGNSA. The CDR3 sequence is CASSPAGARPKNIQYF. CDR3 DNA sequence: TGTGCCAGCAGCCCAGCGGGGGCCCGGCCTAAAAACATTCAGTACTTC.

V and J are TRBV2 and TRBJ1-1; TRBD1 is a possible D gene (6 bases). V lost 5 bases and J lost 3, with 16 bases in between. Germline V gives CDR1 SNHLY, CDR2 FYNNEI. The length of the CDR3 is 15 residues. The CDR3 DNA is TGTGCCAGCAGTAGGGAACAGGGAATTGACACTGAAGCTTTCTTT. This gives the protein CASSREQGIDTEAFF. The full variable domain, rest sourced from reference TRBV2 and TRBJ1-1, is EPEVTQTPSHQVTQMGQEVILRCVPISNHLYFYWYRQILGQKVEFLVSFYNNEISEKSEIFDDQFSVERPDGSNFTLKIRSTKLEDSAMYFCASSREQGIDTEAFFGQGTRLTVV.

J is TRBJ2-3 and V is TRBV9, with D uncertain. From germline, CDR1 is SGDLS and CDR2 YYNGEE. V lost 6 bases and J 3 bases, leaving 11 bases between the germline ends. This CDR3 is built from 13 residues. The DNA of the CDR3 is TGTGCCAGCACCCCTAGTACGACAGATACGCAGTATTTT. It is translated as CASTPSTTDTQYF.

The chain uses TRBV6-4 and TRBJ1-2; TRBD1 agrees at 8 bases. From germline, CDR1 is MRHNA and CDR2 SNTAGT. V was pared by 6 bases and J by 2 bases, with 8 bases of the junction left unmatched. The CDR3 loop spans 15 amino acids. DNA for the CDR3: TGTGCCAGCAGACAGAACAGGGGGACGAACTATGGCTACACCTTC. It translates to CASRQNRGTNYGYTF.

The V gene is TRBV5-8, the J gene TRBJ2-5; 9 bases map to TRBD1. With 4 bases clipped from V and 14 bases from J, the junction kept 9 bases outside the gene matches. Germline CDR1 reads SGHTS; CDR2 reads YDEGEE. The CDR3 loop spans 12 amino acids. CDR3 nucleotide sequence: TGTGCCAGCAGCCAAGACAGGGGGAAGTTCTACTTC. Translating it yields CASSQDRGKFYF.

The chain recombines TRBV5-1 with TRBJ2-1, with 10 bases lining up with TRBD1. V dropped 6 bases and J dropped 4; count of bases not matched to a gene: 7. The germline gives CDR1 SGHRS, CDR2 YFSETQ. CDR3 length equals 15 residues. The DNA for the CDR3 is TGCGCCAGCATGGCCGGGACAGGGGCTTACAATGAGCAGTTCTTC. Protein sequence: CASMAGTGAYNEQFF.

The chain joins TRBV7-9 to TRBJ2-7; TRBD1 matches at 8 bases. J was trimmed by 7 bases and V by 2 bases; bases with no gene match: 10. The CDR3 is made up of 15 amino acids. The V gene's germline CDR1 is SEHNR and CDR2 FQNEAQ (reference sequence). This CDR3 is CASSLMMTGDNEQYF. DNA for the CDR3: TGTGCCAGCAGCTTAATGATGACAGGGGATAATGAGCAGTACTTC.

The CDR3 is CATSRGTSGSNEQFF. The CDR3 region has the DNA TGTGCCACCAGCAGAGGGACTAGCGGGAGCAATGAGCAGTTCTTC. The rearrangement joins TRBV15 to TRBJ2-1; 13 bases are a match to TRBD2. The trim removed 1 base at V and 6 bases at J, leaving 0 bases unmatched. The germline CDR1 and CDR2 sequences are LNHNV and YYDKDF (reference sequence). This CDR3 comprises 15 residues.

The DNA of the CDR3 is TGCGCCAGCAGCTTGGCAGGACAGGGGGCGCGAGCAGAAGCTTTCTTT. Its translation is CASSLAGQGARAEAFF. This sequence joins TRBV5-1 and TRBJ1-1; 11 bases match TRBD1. Germline V lookup: CDR1 SGHRS, CDR2 YFSETQ. The CDR3 covers 16 residues. J gave up 8 bases and V 0 bases, and 9 bases lay outside the gene matches. The full variable domain, with the rest looked up from reference TRBV5-1 and TRBJ1-1, is KAGVTQTPRYLIKTRGQQVTLSCSPISGHRSVSWYQQTPGQGLQFLFEYFSETQRNKGNFPGRFSGRQFSNSRSEMNVSTLELGDSALYLCASSLAGQGARAEAFFGQGTRLTVV.